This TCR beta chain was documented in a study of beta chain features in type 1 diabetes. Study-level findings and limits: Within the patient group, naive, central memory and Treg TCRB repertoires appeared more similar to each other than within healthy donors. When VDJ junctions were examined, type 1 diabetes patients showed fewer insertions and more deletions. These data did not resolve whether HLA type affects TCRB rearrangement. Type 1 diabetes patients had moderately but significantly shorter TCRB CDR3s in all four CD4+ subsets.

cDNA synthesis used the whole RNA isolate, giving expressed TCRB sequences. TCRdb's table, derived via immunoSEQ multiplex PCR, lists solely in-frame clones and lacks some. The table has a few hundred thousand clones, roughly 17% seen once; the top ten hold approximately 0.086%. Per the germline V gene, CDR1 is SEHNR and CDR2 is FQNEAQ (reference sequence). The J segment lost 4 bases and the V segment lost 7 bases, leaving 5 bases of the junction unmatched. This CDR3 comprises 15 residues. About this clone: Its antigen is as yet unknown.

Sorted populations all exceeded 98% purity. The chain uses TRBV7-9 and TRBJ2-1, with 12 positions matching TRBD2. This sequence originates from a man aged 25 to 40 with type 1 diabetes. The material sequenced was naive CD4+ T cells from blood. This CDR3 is CASNTGTSGYNEQFF. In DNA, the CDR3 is TGTGCCAGCAACACCGGGACTAGCGGGTACAATGAGCAGTTCTTC.